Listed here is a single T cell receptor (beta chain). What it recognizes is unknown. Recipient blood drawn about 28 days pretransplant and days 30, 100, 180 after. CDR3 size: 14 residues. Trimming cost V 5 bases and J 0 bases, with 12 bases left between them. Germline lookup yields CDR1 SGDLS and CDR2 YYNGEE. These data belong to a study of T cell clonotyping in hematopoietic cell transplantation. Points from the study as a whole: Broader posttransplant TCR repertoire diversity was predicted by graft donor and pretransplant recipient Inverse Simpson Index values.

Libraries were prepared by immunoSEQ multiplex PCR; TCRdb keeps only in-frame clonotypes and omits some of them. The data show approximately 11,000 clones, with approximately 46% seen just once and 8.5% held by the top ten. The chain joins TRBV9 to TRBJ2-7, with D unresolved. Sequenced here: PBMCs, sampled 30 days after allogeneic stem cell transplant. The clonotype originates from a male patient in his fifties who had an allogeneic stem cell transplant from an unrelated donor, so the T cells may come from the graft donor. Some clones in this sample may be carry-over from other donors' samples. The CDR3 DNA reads TGTGCCAGCAGTCCGGGTGCTAGCTCCTACGAGCAGTACTTC. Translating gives CASSPGASSYEQYF.